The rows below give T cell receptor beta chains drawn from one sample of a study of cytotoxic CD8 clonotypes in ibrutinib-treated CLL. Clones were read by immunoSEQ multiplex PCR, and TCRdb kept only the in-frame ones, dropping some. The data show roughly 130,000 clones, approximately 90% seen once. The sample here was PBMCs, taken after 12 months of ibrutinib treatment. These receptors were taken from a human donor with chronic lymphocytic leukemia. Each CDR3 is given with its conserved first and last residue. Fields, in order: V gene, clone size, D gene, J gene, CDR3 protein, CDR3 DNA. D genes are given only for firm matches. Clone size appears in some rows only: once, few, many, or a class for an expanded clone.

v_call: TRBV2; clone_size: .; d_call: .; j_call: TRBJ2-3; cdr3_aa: CASSEFPQEGTDTQYF; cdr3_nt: TGTGCCAGCAGTGAATTTCCACAGGAGGGCACAGATACGCAGTATTTT
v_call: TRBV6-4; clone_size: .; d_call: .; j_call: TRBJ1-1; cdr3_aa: CASSDSSQGTEAFF; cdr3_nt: TGTGCCAGCAGTGACTCGAGTCAGGGCACTGAAGCTTTCTTT
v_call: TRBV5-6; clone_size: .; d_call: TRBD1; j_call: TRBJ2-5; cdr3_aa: CASSGNRGETQYF; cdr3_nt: TGTGCCAGCAGCGGAAACAGGGGAGAGACCCAGTACTTC
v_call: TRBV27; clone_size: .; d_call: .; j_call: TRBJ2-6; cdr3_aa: CASSLLSADSGANVLTF; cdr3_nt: TGTGCCAGCAGTTTACTCTCGGCAGACTCTGGGGCCAACGTCCTGACTTTC
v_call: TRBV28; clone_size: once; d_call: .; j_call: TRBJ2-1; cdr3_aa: CASSSLAPSSYNEQFF; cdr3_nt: TGTGCCAGCAGTTCTCTAGCGCCTAGCTCCTACAATGAGCAGTTCTTC
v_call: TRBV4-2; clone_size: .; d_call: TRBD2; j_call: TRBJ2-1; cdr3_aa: CASSQSAGLAGNNEQFF; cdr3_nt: TGTGCCAGCAGCCAATCGGCCGGACTAGCGGGCAACAATGAGCAGTTCTTC
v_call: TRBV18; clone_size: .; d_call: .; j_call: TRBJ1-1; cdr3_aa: CASGRETMNTEAFF; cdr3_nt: TGTGCCAGCGGGAGGGAGACCATGAACACTGAAGCTTTCTTT
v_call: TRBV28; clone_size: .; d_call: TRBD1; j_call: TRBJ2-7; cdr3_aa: CATRVEGAGAYEQYF; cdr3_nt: TGTGCCACCCGAGTTGAGGGGGCCGGAGCCTACGAGCAGTACTTC
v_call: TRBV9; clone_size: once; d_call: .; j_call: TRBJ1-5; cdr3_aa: CASSVAPGGNQPQHF; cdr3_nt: TGTGCCAGCAGCGTAGCTCCCGGGGGCAATCAGCCCCAGCATTTT
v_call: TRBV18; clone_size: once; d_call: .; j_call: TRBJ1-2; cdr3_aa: CASSPPSQGAGYTF; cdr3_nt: TGTGCCAGCTCACCACCGTCGCAGGGTGCTGGCTACACCTTC
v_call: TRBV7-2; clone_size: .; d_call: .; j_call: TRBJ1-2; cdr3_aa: CASSSRQVWTYGYTF; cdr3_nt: TGTGCCAGCAGCTCCAGACAGGTTTGGACCTATGGCTACACCTTC
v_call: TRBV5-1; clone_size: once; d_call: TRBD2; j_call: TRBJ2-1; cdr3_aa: CASSLGLAGFNEQFF; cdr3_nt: TGCGCCAGCAGCTTGGGACTAGCGGGATTCAATGAGCAGTTCTTC
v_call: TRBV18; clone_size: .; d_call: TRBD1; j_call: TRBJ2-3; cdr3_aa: CASSPRQGATDTQYF; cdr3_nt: TGTGCCAGCTCACCAAGGCAGGGGGCAACAGATACGCAGTATTTT
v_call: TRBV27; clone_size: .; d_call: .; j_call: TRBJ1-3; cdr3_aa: CASSRGISGNTIYF; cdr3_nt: TGTGCCAGCAGTCGCGGGATCTCTGGAAACACCATATATTTT
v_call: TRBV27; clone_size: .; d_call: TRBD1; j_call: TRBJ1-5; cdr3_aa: CASSSRTGVQPQHF; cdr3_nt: TGTGCCAGCAGTTCACGGACAGGGGTGCAGCCCCAGCATTTT
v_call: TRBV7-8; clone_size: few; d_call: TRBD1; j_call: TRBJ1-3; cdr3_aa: CASSVDRAGNTIYF; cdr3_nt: TGTGCCAGCAGCGTTGACAGGGCAGGAAACACCATATATTTT
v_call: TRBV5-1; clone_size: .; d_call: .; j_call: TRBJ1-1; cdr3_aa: CASSLVWGSTEAFF; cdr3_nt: TGCGCCAGCAGCTTGGTATGGGGATCCACTGAAGCTTTCTTT